This T cell receptor beta chain stems from a study of blood T cell repertoires in COVID-19. Data came from immunoSEQ multiplex PCR; TCRdb stores just in-frame clones and leaves some out. The sample shows around 100,000 clones, roughly 92% of them seen only once. This CDR3 is 16 amino acids long. Germline CDR1 is SEHNR and CDR2 is FQNEAQ (reference sequence). V was clipped by 4 bases and J by 0 bases; unmatched bases: 3. The TCR sequence derives from a woman in her forties or fifties with COVID-19, enrolled during active disease. Sequencing was done on a sample of peripheral blood. This chain joins TRBV7-9 and TRBJ2-6, with 7 bases that match TRBD1. The DNA for the CDR3 is TGTGCCAGCAGCTCGACAGGGATCTCTGGGGCCAACGTCCTGACTTTC. Protein product: CASSSTGISGANVLTF.